This T cell receptor beta chain was identified in a study of STAT5B mutations in CD4+ large granular lymphocyte leukemia. V was pared by 2 bases and J by 6 bases, with 8 bases of the junction left unmatched. This CDR3 comprises 17 residues. CDR1 SGHVS and CDR2 FQNEAQ come from the germline V gene. This clone was detected only once. Data came from immunoSEQ multiplex PCR; TCRdb stores just in-frame clones and leaves some out. In the table there are under 30,000 clones, roughly 75% of which are singletons. The rearrangement uses TRBV7-8 and TRBJ2-3; TRBD2 matches 13 bases. This receptor was identified in a human donor in good health. Sequencing was carried out using CD4+ T cells from blood buffy coats. Here the CDR3 reads CASSLIRTSGSLDTQYF. CDR3 DNA sequence: TGTGCCAGCAGCTTAATAAGGACTAGCGGGAGTTTGGATACGCAGTATTTT.